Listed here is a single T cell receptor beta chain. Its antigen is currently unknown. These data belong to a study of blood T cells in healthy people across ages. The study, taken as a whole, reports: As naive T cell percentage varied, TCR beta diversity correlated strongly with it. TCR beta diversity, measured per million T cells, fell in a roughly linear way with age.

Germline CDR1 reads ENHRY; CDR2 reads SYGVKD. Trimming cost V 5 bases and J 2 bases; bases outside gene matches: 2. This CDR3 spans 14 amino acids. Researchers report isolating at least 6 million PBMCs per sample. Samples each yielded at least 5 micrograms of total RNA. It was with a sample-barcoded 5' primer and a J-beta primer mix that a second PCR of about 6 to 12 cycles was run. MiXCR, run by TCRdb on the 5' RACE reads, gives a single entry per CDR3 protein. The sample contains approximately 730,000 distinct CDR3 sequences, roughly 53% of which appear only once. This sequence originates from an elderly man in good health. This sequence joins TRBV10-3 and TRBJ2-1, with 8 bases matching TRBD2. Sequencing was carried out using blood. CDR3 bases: TGTGCCATCAGTAGCGGGGGCACCTACAATGAGCAGTTCTTC. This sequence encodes CAISSGGTYNEQFF.